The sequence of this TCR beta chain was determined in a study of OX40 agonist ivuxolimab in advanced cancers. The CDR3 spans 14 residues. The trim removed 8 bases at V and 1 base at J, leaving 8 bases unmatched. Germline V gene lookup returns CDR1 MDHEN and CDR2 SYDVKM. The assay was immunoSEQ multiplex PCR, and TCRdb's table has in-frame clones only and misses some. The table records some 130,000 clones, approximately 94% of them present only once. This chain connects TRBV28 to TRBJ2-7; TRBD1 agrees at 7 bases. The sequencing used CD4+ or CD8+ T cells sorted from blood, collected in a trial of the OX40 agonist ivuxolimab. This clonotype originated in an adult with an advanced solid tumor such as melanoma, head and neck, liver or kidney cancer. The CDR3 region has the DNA TGTGCCAGCGGACCCGGGACAGATTCCTACGAGCAGTACTTC. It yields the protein CASGPGTDSYEQYF.